Listed below are T cell receptor beta chains from one sample, sequenced in a study of type 1 regulatory T cells. These receptors lack a known antigen. Using its own MiXCR run on the reads, TCRdb lists one record per CDR3 protein. Among about 67,000 distinct CDR3 sequences listed, roughly 49% were seen once. The sequenced sample consisted of cultured non-Tr1 T cells, either the whole culture or a sorted T cell fraction (not recorded which). The receptors here all came from a human donor in good health. Both conserved end residues are part of each CDR3. The order of the fields is clone size, V gene, J gene, D gene, CDR3 protein, CDR3 DNA. The D gene is left open where the match is weak. The size of a clone is reported for some rows only, either as once, few or many, or as a class for expanded clones.

>.|TRBV18|TRBJ1-2|TRBD1
CASSLDRQGNYGYTF
TGTGCCAGCTCACTCGACAGACAGGGGAACTATGGCTACACCTTC
>few|TRBV5-6|TRBJ1-2|TRBD1
CASSPKTGFDGYTF
TGTGCCAGCAGCCCAAAGACAGGGTTTGATGGCTACACCTTC
>.|TRBV5-1|TRBJ2-7|.
CASSLAPAGYEQYF
TGCGCCAGCAGCTTGGCGCCTGCCGGCTACGAGCAGTACTTC
>.|TRBV12-3/TRBV12-4|TRBJ2-5|TRBD1
CASSPHKTGKVETQYF
TGTGCCAGCAGTCCCCACAAGACAGGGAAAGTCGAGACCCAGTACTTC
>many|TRBV7-2|TRBJ2-5|TRBD1
CASSHDRGGETQYF
TGTGCCAGCAGCCACGACAGGGGGGGAGAGACCCAGTACTTC
>.|TRBV12-3/TRBV12-4|TRBJ2-5|TRBD2
CASSYLAGPQETQYF
TGTGCCAGCAGTTATCTAGCGGGGCCTCAAGAGACCCAGTACTTC
>.|TRBV10-3|TRBJ2-5|.
CAISLQGAETQYF
TGTGCCATCAGTCTCCAGGGAGCCGAGACCCAGTACTTC
>.|TRBV29-1|TRBJ2-2|TRBD1
CSVEGQENTGELFF
TGCAGCGTCGAGGGACAGGAGAACACCGGGGAGCTGTTTTTT
>few|TRBV7-2|TRBJ2-6|.
CASSLYGGLLSGANVLTF
TGTGCCAGCAGCTTATATGGTGGACTCCTCTCTGGGGCCAACGTCCTGACTTTC
>few|TRBV7-9|TRBJ1-1|.
CASSFSANANTEAFF
TGTGCCAGCAGCTTTTCGGCGAATGCGAACACTGAAGCTTTCTTT
>.|TRBV6-1|TRBJ2-7|TRBD1
CASSEVGDRGDEQYF
TGTGCCAGCAGTGAAGTTGGGGACAGGGGTGACGAGCAGTACTTC
>few|TRBV18|TRBJ1-2|TRBD1
CASSPLGDSNYGYTF
TGTGCCAGCTCACCACTGGGGGACAGTAACTATGGCTACACCTTC
>.|TRBV13|TRBJ1-1|.
CASSFVDGKEEAFF
TGTGCCAGCAGCTTTGTGGATGGCAAGGAGGAAGCTTTCTTT
>many|TRBV10-3|TRBJ2-3|.
CAIRPGPYTDTQYF
TGTGCCATCAGACCGGGACCGTACACAGATACGCAGTATTTT
>.|TRBV10-3|TRBJ2-7|.
CATGDSYEQYF
TGTGCCACCGGGGATTCTTACGAGCAGTACTTC
>.|TRBV4-2|TRBJ2-1|TRBD1
CASSQGTGAGNEQFF
TGTGCCAGCAGCCAAGGGACAGGGGCGGGAAATGAGCAGTTCTTC
>few|TRBV7-2|TRBJ1-2|.
CASSFLGNNYGYTF
TGTGCCAGCAGCTTCTTAGGGAATAACTATGGCTACACCTTC
>.|TRBV6-5|TRBJ2-2|.
CASSYGGLELFF
TGTGCCAGCAGTTACGGCGGCTTGGAGCTGTTTTTT
>few|TRBV4-1|TRBJ2-1|.
CASSQDPARSYNEQFF
TGCGCCAGCAGCCAAGATCCAGCTCGCTCCTACAATGAGCAGTTCTTC
>.|TRBV12-3/TRBV12-4|TRBJ2-2|.
CASSLWGGPTNTGELFF
TGTGCCAGCAGTCTCTGGGGGGGCCCGACGAACACCGGGGAGCTGTTTTTT
>.|TRBV5-1|TRBJ1-2|.
CASSPGRFLFYGYTF
TGCGCCAGCAGCCCGGGACGATTCTTGTTTTACGGCTACACCTTC
>.|TRBV20-1|TRBJ1-1|.
CSARKTGTEAFF
TGCAGTGCTAGGAAGACGGGCACTGAAGCTTTCTTT
>.|TRBV2|TRBJ2-5|.
CASMTLAPTGTQYF
TGTGCCAGCATGACCCTAGCTCCCACGGGGACCCAGTACTTC
>.|TRBV6-1|TRBJ2-2|TRBD2
CASTVGLAVNTGELFF
TGTGCCAGCACTGTAGGGCTAGCGGTGAACACCGGGGAGCTGTTTTTT
>.|TRBV7-7|TRBJ2-5|TRBD1
CASSPNRGGETQYF
TGTGCTAGCAGCCCGAACAGGGGCGGAGAGACCCAGTACTTC
>.|TRBV4-2|TRBJ2-5|.
CASSQDIGGEETQYF
TGTGCCAGCAGCCAAGATATCGGAGGGGAAGAGACCCAGTACTTC
>.|TRBV28|TRBJ2-3|.
CASFSRTATDTQYF
TGTGCCAGCTTCTCCCGGACAGCCACAGATACGCAGTATTTT
>.|TRBV5-6|TRBJ1-5|.
CASSLDGGGPNQPQHF
TGTGCCAGCAGCTTGGATGGAGGGGGTCCCAATCAGCCCCAGCATTTT
>once|TRBV11-2|TRBJ2-5|.
CASGQSLPETQYF
TGTGCCAGTGGACAGTCGCTCCCGGAGACCCAGTACTTC
>few|TRBV20-1|TRBJ2-5|TRBD2
CSARELAGGRSVQETQYF
TGCAGTGCTAGAGAGCTAGCGGGGGGTCGGTCAGTACAAGAGACCCAGTACTTC
>once|TRBV5-1|TRBJ2-3|.
CASSLERGTDTQYF
TGCGCCAGCAGCTTGGAGAGGGGTACAGATACGCAGTATTTT
>few|TRBV20-1|TRBJ2-1|.
CSARDLGTTWDEQFF
TGCAGTGCTAGAGACCTCGGGACCACCTGGGATGAGCAGTTCTTC
>.|TRBV4-3|TRBJ2-2|.
CASSQENWRTDNTGELFF
TGCGCCAGCAGCCAAGAAAATTGGAGAACAGATAACACCGGGGAGCTGTTTTTT
>.|TRBV3-1|TRBJ2-7|TRBD2
CASSPRSGGYSYEQYF
TGTGCCAGCAGCCCGCGAAGCGGGGGCTACTCCTACGAGCAGTACTTC
>.|TRBV11-3|TRBJ2-7|.
CASSLETGASYEQYF
TGTGCCAGCAGCTTGGAGACAGGCGCCTCCTACGAGCAGTACTTC
>medium-sized|TRBV28|TRBJ2-3|.
CASKGRRTDTQYF
TGTGCCAGCAAGGGCAGACGCACAGATACGCAGTATTTT
>.|TRBV29-1|TRBJ2-1|.
CSVDGGESPNEQFF
TGCAGCGTCGACGGAGGGGAGAGTCCAAATGAGCAGTTCTTC
>.|TRBV7-9|TRBJ1-1|TRBD1
CASSPPGQGLNTEAFF
TGTGCCAGCAGCCCACCGGGACAGGGACTTAACACTGAAGCTTTCTTT
>.|TRBV27|TRBJ1-1|TRBD1
CATRGQGETEAFF
TGTGCCACCAGGGGGCAGGGAGAAACTGAAGCTTTCTTT
>.|TRBV6-2/TRBV6-3|TRBJ2-7|.
CASSVKKNYEQYF
TGTGCCAGCAGCGTTAAAAAGAACTACGAGCAGTACTTC
>.|TRBV6-7|TRBJ2-4|TRBD2
CASSYPLWRGALNIQYF
TGTGCCAGCAGTTACCCTTTATGGCGGGGGGCTCTGAACATTCAGTACTTC
>.|TRBV5-1|TRBJ1-1|TRBD1
CASSGQGGVTEAFF
TGCGCCAGCAGTGGACAGGGTGGGGTCACTGAAGCTTTCTTT
>.|TRBV29-1|TRBJ1-1|.
CSTATGNTEAFF
TGCAGCACCGCCACAGGGAACACTGAAGCTTTCTTT
>.|TRBV28|TRBJ2-2|.
CASSLLGAGTGELFF
TGTGCCAGCAGTTTATTGGGGGCGGGGACCGGGGAGCTGTTTTTT
>many|TRBV9|TRBJ2-1|.
CASSVETGIREQFF
TGTGCCAGCAGCGTAGAAACCGGTATAAGGGAGCAGTTCTTC
>.|TRBV5-1|TRBJ2-3|.
CASSRETSTDTQYF
TGCGCCAGCAGCAGGGAGACTAGTACTGATACGCAGTATTTT
>many|TRBV10-3|TRBJ2-3|.
CAIGLQGTDTQYF
TGTGCCATTGGCCTGCAAGGTACAGATACGCAGTATTTT
>.|TRBV10-1|TRBJ2-3|.
CASSSRASTDTQYF
TGCGCCAGCAGTTCCAGGGCCAGCACAGATACGCAGTATTTT
>.|TRBV7-2|TRBJ1-2|TRBD1
CASSLNREGAHGYTF
TGTGCCAGCAGCTTAAATAGGGAGGGGGCGCATGGCTACACCTTC
>.|TRBV20-1|TRBJ2-7|TRBD1
CSARRQGIYEQYF
TGCAGTGCTAGGAGACAGGGGATCTACGAGCAGTACTTC
>.|TRBV7-2|TRBJ2-7|TRBD2
CASSGGGSYEQYF
TGTGCCAGCAGCGGGGGGGGTAGTTACGAGCAGTACTTC
>few|TRBV7-8|TRBJ2-7|.
CASSSRTATYEQYF
TGTGCCAGCAGCTCTAGGACAGCTACCTACGAGCAGTACTTC
>.|TRBV4-2|TRBJ1-2|.
CASSPPEGNYGYTF
TGTGCCAGCAGTCCTCCCGAAGGGAACTATGGCTACACCTTC
>.|TRBV15|TRBJ2-1|.
CATSRDSWGGQNEQFF
TGTGCCACCAGCAGAGATTCGTGGGGGGGCCAGAATGAGCAGTTCTTC
>.|TRBV11-3|TRBJ2-4|.
CASSLSSDTLAKNIQYF
TGTGCCAGCAGCTTATCTTCAGATACACTAGCCAAAAACATTCAGTACTTC
>few|TRBV2|TRBJ2-1|TRBD2
CASSEELAGGHEQFF
TGTGCCAGCAGTGAGGAGCTAGCGGGGGGGCATGAGCAGTTCTTC
>few|TRBV2|TRBJ1-3|.
CASRGGGSGNTIYF
TGTGCCAGCAGAGGTGGAGGGTCTGGAAACACCATATATTTT
>few|TRBV18|TRBJ2-3|.
CASSPRATDTQYF
TGTGCCAGCTCACCACGGGCCACAGATACGCAGTATTTT
>.|TRBV7-9|TRBJ1-2|TRBD1
CASSRQGASGYTF
TGTGCCAGCAGCCGACAGGGGGCCAGTGGCTACACCTTC
>.|TRBV2|TRBJ2-5|.
CASSKNLETQYF
TGTGCCAGCAGTAAGAATTTAGAGACCCAGTACTTC